This record covers a single TCR beta chain. The sample originates from a study of T cell changes during pregnancy in multiple sclerosis. The CDR3 sequence is 17 residues long. In germline, CDR1 is MDHEN, CDR2 SYDVKM. With 1 base clipped from V and 5 bases from J, the junction kept 8 bases outside the gene matches. Data came from immunoSEQ multiplex PCR; TCRdb stores just in-frame clones and leaves some out. The profile shows approximately 29,000 clones, 75% to 90% of them singletons. The clonotype comes from a female donor with multiple sclerosis, enrolled in a pregnancy study. Sequenced material: CD4+ T cells from peripheral blood mononuclear cells, taken in the second trimester of pregnancy. The chain uses TRBV28 and TRBJ1-2, with 12 bases identical to TRBD1. The CDR3 protein is CASSLSGTGGPLYGYTF. The CDR3 DNA is TGTGCCAGCAGTTTATCAGGGACAGGGGGCCCTTTGTATGGCTACACCTTC.